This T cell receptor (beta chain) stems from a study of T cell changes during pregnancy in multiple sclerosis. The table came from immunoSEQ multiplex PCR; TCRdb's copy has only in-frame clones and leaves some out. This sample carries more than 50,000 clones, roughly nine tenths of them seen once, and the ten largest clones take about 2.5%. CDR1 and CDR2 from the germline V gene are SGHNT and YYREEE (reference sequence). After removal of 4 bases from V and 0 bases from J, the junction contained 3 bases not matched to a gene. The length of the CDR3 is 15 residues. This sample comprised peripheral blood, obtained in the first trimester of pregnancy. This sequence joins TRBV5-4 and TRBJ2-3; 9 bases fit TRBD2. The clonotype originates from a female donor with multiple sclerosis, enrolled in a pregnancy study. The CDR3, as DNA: TGTGCCAGCAGCCTAGCGGGACCTAGCACAGATACGCAGTATTTT. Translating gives CASSLAGPSTDTQYF.